These T cell receptor beta chains were read from a single sample in a study of CD8 T cells in Susac syndrome. MiXCR, run by TCRdb on the immunoSEQ multiplex PCR reads, gives a single entry per CDR3 protein. The repertoire has around 220,000 distinct CDR3 sequences, approximately 90% of them found once; the top ten carry about 0.13%. Sequencing input: CD8+ T cells from PBMCs. The receptors here all came from a human donor with multiple sclerosis. CDR3s include the opening cysteine and the closing phenylalanine or tryptophan. The order of the fields is J gene, V gene, clone size, D gene, CDR3 protein, CDR3 DNA. D genes are given only for firm matches. Clone size is stated in some rows and not others, as once, few, many or a class when expanded.

TRBJ2-1,TRBV5-4,-,-,CASSHRTSYNEQFF,TGTGCCAGCAGCCACAGGACATCCTACAATGAGCAGTTCTTC
TRBJ2-3,TRBV7-9,-,-,CASSLRSDTQYF,TGTGCCAGCAGCTTACGGTCAGATACGCAGTATTTT
TRBJ2-3,TRBV12-3/TRBV12-4,-,TRBD2,CASSPSGRADTQYF,TGTGCCAGCAGCCCTAGCGGGAGAGCAGATACGCAGTATTTT
TRBJ1-1,TRBV7-8,-,-,CASSLEEGLNTEAFF,TGTGCCAGCAGCTTAGAAGAGGGTTTGAACACTGAAGCTTTCTTT
TRBJ2-3,TRBV7-6,-,TRBD2,CASSLVSGPRKTTSTDTQYF,TGTGCCAGCAGCTTAGTTAGCGGGCCCCGCAAGACAACTAGCACAGATACGCAGTATTTT
TRBJ2-5,TRBV29-1,-,TRBD1,CSVWTGEYQETQYF,TGCAGCGTTTGGACAGGGGAATACCAAGAGACCCAGTACTTC
TRBJ1-5,TRBV9,-,-,CASSGGPSNQPQHF,TGTGCCAGCAGCGGGGGGCCTTCCAATCAGCCCCAGCATTTT
TRBJ1-2,TRBV6-6,-,TRBD1,CASSPYPAGGLGYTF,TGTGCCAGCAGTCCCTACCCGGCAGGGGGCTTAGGCTACACCTTC
TRBJ1-5,TRBV2,-,TRBD1,CATADRVSNQPQHF,TGTGCCACCGCGGACAGGGTCAGCAATCAGCCCCAGCATTTT
TRBJ1-6,TRBV28,-,TRBD1,CASREGQNSPLHF,TGTGCCAGCAGGGAGGGACAGAATTCACCCCTCCACTTT
TRBJ2-1,TRBV4-3,-,TRBD2,CASSYGLEDEQFF,TGCGCCAGCAGCTACGGACTAGAGGATGAGCAGTTCTTC
TRBJ1-1,TRBV12-3/TRBV12-4,-,-,CASRDRAVGNTEAFF,TGTGCCAGCAGGGACCGAGCGGTGGGGAACACTGAAGCTTTCTTT
TRBJ2-7,TRBV7-8,-,-,CASSLVAGREFSGEQYF,TGTGCCAGCAGCTTAGTGGCGGGCCGGGAGTTCTCGGGAGAGCAGTACTTC
TRBJ2-4,TRBV15,-,-,CATSRDGGAKNIQYF,TGTGCCACCAGCAGAGATGGGGGAGCCAAAAACATTCAGTACTTC
TRBJ2-7,TRBV7-2,-,-,CASSLLPNSYEQYF,TGTGCCAGCAGCTTACTTCCTAACTCCTACGAGCAGTACTTC
TRBJ2-7,TRBV20-1,-,-,CSARAPARVDEQYF,TGCAGTGCTAGAGCCCCGGCCAGGGTGGACGAGCAGTACTTC
TRBJ1-1,TRBV11-3,-,TRBD1,CASSAHRGSNTEAFF,TGTGCCAGCAGCGCCCACAGGGGATCGAACACTGAAGCTTTCTTT
TRBJ2-7,TRBV21-1,once,-,CASSIKAPSGRDGQFSYEQYF,TGTGCCAGCAGCATCAAGGCCCCTAGCGGGAGGGACGGCCAGTTCTCCTACGAGCAGTACTTC
TRBJ2-3,TRBV5-6,-,-,CASSSGGWRYTDTQYF,TGTGCCAGCAGCTCTGGTGGTTGGAGATACACAGATACGCAGTATTTT
TRBJ1-2,TRBV23-1,-,-,CASSQPYSWENYGYTF,TGCGCCAGCAGTCAGCCCTATAGTTGGGAAAACTATGGCTACACCTTC
TRBJ2-1,TRBV7-8,-,TRBD2,CASSQLATSYNEQFF,TGTGCCAGCAGCCAACTAGCGACGTCCTACAATGAGCAGTTCTTC
TRBJ2-1,TRBV4-2,once,TRBD2,CASSQVSTSGNEQFF,TGTGCCAGCAGCCAAGTTTCTACTAGCGGCAATGAGCAGTTCTTC
TRBJ2-2,TRBV7-8,few,-,CASVDGELFF,TGTGCCAGCGTGGACGGGGAGCTGTTTTTT
TRBJ2-7,TRBV14,-,-,CASSPGTGGNYEQYF,TGTGCCAGCAGCCCTGGGACCGGGGGAAACTACGAGCAGTACTTC
TRBJ2-2,TRBV4-1,once,TRBD2,CASSQEGPSGGAEFGELFF,TGCGCCAGCAGCCAAGAAGGGCCTAGCGGGGGGGCCGAGTTCGGGGAGCTGTTTTTT
TRBJ2-1,TRBV20-1,-,-,CSTGVGTADRRDEQFF,TGCAGTACGGGGGTGGGCACAGCCGACCGGAGGGATGAGCAGTTCTTC
TRBJ1-3,TRBV9,-,-,CASSVAGGHTIYF,TGTGCCAGCAGCGTAGCGGGGGGGCACACCATATATTTT
TRBJ2-1,TRBV5-1,-,TRBD1,CASSPWGTGYNEQFF,TGCGCCAGCAGCCCGTGGGGGACAGGGTACAATGAGCAGTTCTTC
TRBJ2-7,TRBV11-2,-,TRBD2,CASFGGAVYEQYF,TGTGCCAGCTTCGGGGGGGCGGTCTACGAGCAGTACTTC